This T cell receptor beta chain appears in the sequencing data of a study of blood T cell repertoires in COVID-19 (dated by TCRdb to 2020 to 2022). About the study as a whole: The collaborator samples originated in the United States, Italy and Spain and spanned the acute and convalescent phases of COVID-19. The material from the prospective study consisted of cDNA or gDNA derived from T cells, B-cell-depleted T cells, or PBMCs. The dataset comprised deeply sampled blood TCRbeta repertoires from subjects exposed to, actively infected with, or recovered from COVID-19. The repertoires were released in a freely available public database intended as a resource for research on the immune response to SARS-CoV-2. The samples were drawn from the first 160 participants of the ongoing ImmuneRACE study and from 950 to 1,500 subjects provided by 6 global collaborators. Nearly every sample came with metadata listing a de-identified subject ID, COVID-19 status, age in years and sex. Where available, HLA class I and class II types were taken from metadata supplied by the sample provider and were not determined by assay-based typing.

Each collaborating institution followed its own protocols to collect whole blood in K2EDTA tubes. For TCRbeta analysis, collaborator samples were shipped as frozen whole blood, as isolated PBMCs, or as DNA extracted from either sample type. Paper-wide results and their limitations: The quantity of clinical and demographic metadata differed by source and by participant and was supplied without curation.

With regard to this clone: It has no known antigen specificity. No quality values exist for individual bases; no much larger clone is one base distant.

TCRbeta CDR3 regions were amplified from genomic DNA using the immunoSEQ Assay, a bias-controlled multiplex PCR. The authors' analysis ran thus. Nucleated cell counts per sample were estimated from amplification of reference gene primers within the assay. Sequence reads were collapsed and filtered to measure the absolute abundance of every unique TCRbeta CDR3 rearrangement. Productive Simpson clonality was computed per sample as the square root of Simpson's diversity index over productive rearrangements. Sourced from immuneACCESS, this table was stored by TCRdb with only in-frame sequences that have V and J called. A share of the clones is absent; for the studies checked, an unresolved V gene accounts for under half, and the remainder has no known explanation. Clone size and the V and J calls come from that table; the DNA yielded D and trimming. This sample lists some 150,000 clones; about 90% were detected once. The ten largest clonotypes hold 11% of the sample.

The receptor was isolated from a woman of 80 years or more with acute or convalescent COVID-19. The sequenced material came from peripheral blood.

The CDR3 protein is CASSAPDRTETQYF. Here is the DNA: TGTGCCAGCAGTGCCCCTGACAGGACGGAGACCCAGTACTTC. This chain is built from TRBV2 and TRBJ2-5; the D segment could be TRBD1, given 6 matching bases. The CDR3 sequence holds 14 residues, the cysteine and phenylalanine included. Only CDR3 DNA is held: 42 bases, read in frame from base 1. V gives up 4 bases and J gives up 5 bases, and the segment between their germline ends measures 14 bases. The germline V gene supplies CDR1 SNHLY and CDR2 FYNNEI.